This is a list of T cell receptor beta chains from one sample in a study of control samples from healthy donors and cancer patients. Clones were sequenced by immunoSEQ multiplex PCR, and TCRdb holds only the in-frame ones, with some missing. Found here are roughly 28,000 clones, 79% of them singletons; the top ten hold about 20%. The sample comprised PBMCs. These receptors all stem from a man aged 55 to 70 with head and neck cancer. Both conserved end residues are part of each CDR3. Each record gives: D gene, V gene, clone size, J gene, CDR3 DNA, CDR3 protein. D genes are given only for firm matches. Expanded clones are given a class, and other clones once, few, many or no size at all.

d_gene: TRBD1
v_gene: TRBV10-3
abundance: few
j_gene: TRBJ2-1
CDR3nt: TGTGCCATCAGTGACCCCGGGACAGGGGGCTCTTACAATGAGCAGTTCTTC
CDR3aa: CAISDPGTGGSYNEQFF

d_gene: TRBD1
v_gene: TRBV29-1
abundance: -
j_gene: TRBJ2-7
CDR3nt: TGCAGCGCCGCTTTGGGACAGTACTACGAGCAGTACTTC
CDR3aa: CSAALGQYYEQYF

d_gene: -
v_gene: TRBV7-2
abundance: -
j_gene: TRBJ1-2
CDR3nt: TGTGCCAGCAGCTTAGGGGGTTATGATGGCTACACCTTC
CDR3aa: CASSLGGYDGYTF

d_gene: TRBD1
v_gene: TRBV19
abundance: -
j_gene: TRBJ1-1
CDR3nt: TGTGCCAGTAGTAGCTGGGACAGGGGGCGAGGTGAAGCTTTCTTT
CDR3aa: CASSSWDRGRGEAFF

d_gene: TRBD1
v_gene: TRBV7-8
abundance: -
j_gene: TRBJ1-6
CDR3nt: TGTGCCAGCAGCCGATACAGGGGAGTATGGAATTCACCCCTCCACTTT
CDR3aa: CASSRYRGVWNSPLHF

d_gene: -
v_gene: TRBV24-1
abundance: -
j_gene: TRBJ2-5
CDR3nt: TGTGCCACCAGTTTAGAAGAGACCCAGTACTTC
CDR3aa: CATSLEETQYF

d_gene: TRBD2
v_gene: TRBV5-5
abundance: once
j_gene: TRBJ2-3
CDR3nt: TGTGCCAGCATGGCGGGAGGGCCCAATACGCAGTATTTT
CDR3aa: CASMAGGPNTQYF

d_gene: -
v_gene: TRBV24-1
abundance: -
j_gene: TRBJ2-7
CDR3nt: TGTGCCACCAGTGATTCCCCGAGCTACGAGCAGTACTTC
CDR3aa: CATSDSPSYEQYF

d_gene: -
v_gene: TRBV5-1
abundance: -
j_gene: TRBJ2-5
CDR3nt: TGCGCCAGCAGCTTGGGGGGAGGGGGCGAGGAGACCCAGTACTTC
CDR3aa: CASSLGGGGEETQYF

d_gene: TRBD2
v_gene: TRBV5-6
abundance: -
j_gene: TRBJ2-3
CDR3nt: TGTGCCAGCAACCGACCGGGACTAGCGGGACCTAGCACAGATACGCAGTATTTT
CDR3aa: CASNRPGLAGPSTDTQYF

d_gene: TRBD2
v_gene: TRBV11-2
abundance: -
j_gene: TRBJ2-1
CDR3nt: TGTGCCAGCAGCTCCGAAGCGGGGGATCACAATGAGCAGTTCTTC
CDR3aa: CASSSEAGDHNEQFF

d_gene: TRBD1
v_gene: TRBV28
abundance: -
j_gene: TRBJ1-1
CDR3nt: TGTGCCAGTCCCCCTCAACGGGTGCCGACAGGGCGGAACACTGAAGCTTTCTTT
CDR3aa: CASPPQRVPTGRNTEAFF

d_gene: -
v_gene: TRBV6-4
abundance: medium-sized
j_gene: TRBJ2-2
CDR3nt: TGTGCCAGCAGTGACTCGATAGAGACCGGGGAGCTGTTTTTT
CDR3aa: CASSDSIETGELFF

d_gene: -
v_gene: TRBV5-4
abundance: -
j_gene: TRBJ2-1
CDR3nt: TGTGCCAGCAGCTTGGGGGGGCGGGCCCAGTACAATGAGCAGTTCTTC
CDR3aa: CASSLGGRAQYNEQFF

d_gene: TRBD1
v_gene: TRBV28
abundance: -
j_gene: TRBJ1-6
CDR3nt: TGTGCCAGCAGTTTCACAGGGGGCTCCTATAATTCACCCCTCCACTTT
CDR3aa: CASSFTGGSYNSPLHF

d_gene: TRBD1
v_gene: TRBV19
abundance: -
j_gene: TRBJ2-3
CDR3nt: TGTGCCAGTAGCGGGACAGGAACGAGCACAGATACGCAGTATTTT
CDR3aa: CASSGTGTSTDTQYF

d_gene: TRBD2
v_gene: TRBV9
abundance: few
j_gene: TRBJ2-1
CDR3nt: TGTGCCAGCAGCGCCGACCGGGACTACTCCTACAATGAGCAGTTCTTC
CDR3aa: CASSADRDYSYNEQFF

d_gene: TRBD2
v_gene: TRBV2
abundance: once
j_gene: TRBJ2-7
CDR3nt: TGTGCCAGCAGTGAATCTGTAGCGGGTAGCTCCTACGAGCAGTACTTC
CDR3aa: CASSESVAGSSYEQYF